The present entry profiles one T cell receptor beta chain with its context. Its antigen remains unknown. This entry is derived from a study of OX40 agonist ivuxolimab in advanced cancers. Across the whole study: Under the entry rules, prior anti-PD-1, anti-PD-L1 or anti-CTLA-4 therapy was allowed, and about 40% had some.

Study observations and caveats: With doses of 0.1-3.0 mg/kg, partial responders showed among the lowest clonal expansion. Relative to CD4+ cells, CD8+ T cells on average had more expanded clones.

Libraries were prepared by immunoSEQ multiplex PCR; TCRdb keeps only in-frame clonotypes and omits some of them. The repertoire consists of roughly 86,000 clones, with approximately 90% occurring once and the leading ten covering around 7.4%. This clonotype was sampled from an adult with an advanced solid tumor such as melanoma, head and neck, liver or kidney cancer. The source material was CD4+ or CD8+ T cells sorted from blood, sampled in a trial of the OX40 agonist ivuxolimab.

This CDR3 reads CASSQAGGPYNEQFF. CDR3 sequence (DNA): TGCGCCAGCAGCCAAGCGGGAGGGCCTTACAATGAGCAGTTCTTC. This rearrangement joins TRBV4-1 to TRBJ2-1, with 8 bases matching TRBD2. CDR3 length: 15 amino acids. Germline V gene data show CDR1 as MGHRA and CDR2 as YSYEKL. V shed 1 base, J shed 4 bases, and the junction held 3 bases outside the gene matches.